The next 5 T cell receptor beta chains were all read from a single sample in a study of beta chain features in type 1 diabetes (dated by TCRdb to the late 2010s). Library preparation was by the immunoSEQ multiplex PCR assay. The High Capacity cDNA Reverse Transcription Kit was used to reverse transcribe all of the isolated RNA, meaning that expressed TCRB transcripts were what got sequenced. As stored in TCRdb, this immuneACCESS dataset retains in-frame rearrangements with V and J assigned. A fraction of the clones does not appear; measured against another copy, unresolved V genes explain less than half of the discrepancy, and the remainder lacks a known reason. A total of around 500,000 clones appear in this sample, approximately 10% of them only once. 0.045% to 0.05% of the sample is taken by the ten largest. The source material was naive CD4+ T cells from blood. The sample's cell subset or site, from its label and the paper: true naive CD4+ T cells. These receptor sequences come from a woman younger than 35 in good health.

This clone turned up a few times. The V call is TRBV13, the J call TRBJ1-1, with 8 bases aligning to TRBD1. J lost 9 bases, V lost 5 bases, and 8 bases had no gene match. Germline assignment: CDR1 PRHDT and CDR2 FYEKMQ (reference sequence). The CDR3 totals 13 residues. CDR3: CASSPNRGFKAFF. Here the CDR3 DNA reads TGTGCCAGCAGCCCCAACAGGGGGTTCAAAGCTTTCTTT.

This clone turned up a few times. This rearrangement joins TRBV4-3 to TRBJ2-3; D may be TRBD1 (5 bases). This CDR3 is 15 amino acids long. Trimming stripped 4 bases from V and 4 bases from J, with 15 bases between. Germline V CDR1 and CDR2: LGHNA, YSLEER. CDR3 DNA: TGCGCCAGCAGCCGAAGGGCAGGGTTTGCAGATACGCAGTATTTT. This translates into CASSRRAGFADTQYF.

This clone was recorded a few times. This chain connects TRBV19 to TRBJ2-3; tentatively, D is TRBD1 (6 bases). Trimming took off 9 bases at V and 2 bases at J, with 15 bases between the two ends. Germline assignment: CDR1 LNHDA and CDR2 SQIVND (reference sequence). This CDR3 region has 14 residues. This chain's CDR3 is CARTWTAHTDTQYF. CDR3 nucleotide sequence: TGTGCCAGAACATGGACAGCCCACACAGATACGCAGTATTTT.

This clone occurred a few times. The chain has TRBV20-1 and TRBJ2-7, with D perhaps TRBD2 (6 bases). CDR1 is DFQATT and CDR2 is SNEGSKA in the germline V gene (reference sequence). The CDR3 is 11 amino acids. Trimming took 6 bases from V and 6 from J, leaving 12 bases between them. Here the CDR3 reads CSAQTSGEQYF. DNA for the CDR3: TGCAGTGCCCAGACTAGTGGCGAGCAGTACTTC.

There are a few counts of this clone. The chain is built from TRBV18 and TRBJ1-1; 8 bases line up with TRBD1. In germline, CDR1 is KGHSH, CDR2 LQKENI. V was pared by 5 bases and J by 3 bases, with 11 bases of the junction left unmatched. The length of the CDR3 is 16 residues. CDR3 residues: CASSFQGARFDTEAFF. DNA of the CDR3: TGTGCCAGCTCATTTCAGGGGGCCCGTTTTGACACTGAAGCTTTCTTT.